The next 4 T cell receptor beta chains were all read from a single sample in a study of cytomegalovirus exposure and HLA in healthy donors. With 60 Vbeta and 13 Jbeta primers, the PCR was carried out. Repertoires were generated with immunoSEQ multiplex PCR, while TCRdb's copy carries only in-frame clones and drops some. In the table there are approximately 140,000 clones, around 78% of which are singletons. The sample consisted of PBMCs. The receptor set was obtained from a woman between 40 and 50 years old in good health and CMV-seronegative.

The chain is built from TRBV30 and TRBJ1-1, with TRBD1 matching over 9 bases. V was clipped by 5 bases and J by 7 bases; unmatched bases: 2. Germline CDR1 reads GTSNPN; CDR2 reads SVGIG (reference sequence). This CDR3 has 11 amino acids. This chain's CDR3 is CAWGTGNEAFF. CDR3 DNA: TGTGCCTGGGGGACAGGGAATGAAGCTTTCTTT. The full variable domain, with the rest looked up from reference TRBV30 and TRBJ1-1, is SQTIHQWPATLVQPVGSPLSLECTVEGTSNPNLYWYRQAAGRGLQLLFYSVGIGQISSEVPQNLSASRPQDRQFILSSKKLLLSDSGFYLCAWGTGNEAFFGQGTRLTVV.

The rearrangement links TRBV5-1 to TRBJ2-5; 12 bases fit TRBD2. The end of the DNA aligns better with TRBJ2-7, so the J call may be wrong. CDR1 is SGHRS, CDR2 YFSETQ, per germline. CDR3 size: 15 residues. Here the CDR3 DNA reads TGCGCCAGCAGCTTGGGGACTAGCGGGATTAACGAGCAGTACTTC. It is translated as CASSLGTSGINEQYF.

This rearrangement joins TRBV6-6 to TRBJ1-1; the match to TRBD1 covers 7 bases. Germline V gives CDR1 MNHNY, CDR2 SVGAGI (reference sequence). The V gene end was trimmed by 7 bases and the J gene end by 1 base; junction bases not matched to a gene: 12. This CDR3 is 16 amino acids long. The CDR3 loop is CASTPRQGRANTEAFF. The CDR3 region has the DNA TGTGCCAGCACCCCCCGACAGGGACGCGCGAACACTGAAGCTTTCTTT.

The chain employs TRBV27 and TRBJ2-1, with TRBD1 matching over 12 bases. This CDR3 region has 15 residues. Trimming removed 5 bases from V and 5 bases from J; junction bases left unmatched: 4. Germline-derived CDR1 and CDR2 are MNHEY and SMNVEV (reference sequence). The CDR3 loop is CASSPGTGGHNEQFF. CDR3 sequence (DNA): TGTGCCAGCAGTCCCGGGACAGGGGGCCACAATGAGCAGTTCTTC.